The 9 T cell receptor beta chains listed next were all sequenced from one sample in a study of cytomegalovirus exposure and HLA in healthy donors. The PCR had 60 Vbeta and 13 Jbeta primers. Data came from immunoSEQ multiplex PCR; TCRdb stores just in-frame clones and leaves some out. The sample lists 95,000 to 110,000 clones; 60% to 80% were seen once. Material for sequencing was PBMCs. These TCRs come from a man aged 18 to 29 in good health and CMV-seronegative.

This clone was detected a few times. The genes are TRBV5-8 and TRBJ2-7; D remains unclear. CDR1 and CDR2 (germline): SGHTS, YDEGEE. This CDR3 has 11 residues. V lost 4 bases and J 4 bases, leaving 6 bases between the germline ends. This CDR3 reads CASSRTYEQYF. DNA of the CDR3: TGTGCCAGCAGCCGTACATACGAGCAGTACTTC. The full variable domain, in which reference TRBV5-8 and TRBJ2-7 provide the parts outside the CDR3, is EAGVTQSPTHLIKTRGQQATLRCSPISGHTSVYWYQQALGLGLQFLLWYDEGEERNRGNFPPRFSGRQFPNYSSELNVNALELEDSALYLCASSRTYEQYFGPGTRLTVT.

Here the CDR3 reads CASSRDSNYGYTF. The CDR3 region has the DNA TGTGCCAGCAGCCGGGACAGTAACTATGGCTACACCTTC. This rearrangement joins TRBV5-5 to TRBJ1-2; 7 bases agree with TRBD1. The germline V gene encodes CDR1 SGHKS and CDR2 YYEKEE (reference sequence). The CDR3 runs 13 residues. Trimming removed 4 bases from V and 1 base from J; junction bases left unmatched: 1.

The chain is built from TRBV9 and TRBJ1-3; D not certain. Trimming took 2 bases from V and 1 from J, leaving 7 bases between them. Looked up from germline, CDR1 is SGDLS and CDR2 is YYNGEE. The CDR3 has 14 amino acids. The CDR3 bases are TGTGCCAGCAGCGTTGGGAGTTCTGGAAACACCATATATTTT. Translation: CASSVGSSGNTIYF. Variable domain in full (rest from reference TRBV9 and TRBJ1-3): DSGVTQTPKHLITATGQRVTLRCSPRSGDLSVYWYQQSLDQGLQFLIQYYNGEERAKGNILERFSAQQFPDLHSELNLSSLELGDSALYFCASSVGSSGNTIYFGEGSWLTVV.

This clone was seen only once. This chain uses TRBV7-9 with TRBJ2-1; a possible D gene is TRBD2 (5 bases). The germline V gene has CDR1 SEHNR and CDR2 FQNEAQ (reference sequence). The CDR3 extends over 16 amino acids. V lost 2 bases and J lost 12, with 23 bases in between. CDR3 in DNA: TGTGCCAGCAGCTTACCCATGAGGCTAGCAGCTTCAGGGCAGTTCTTC. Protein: CASSLPMRLAASGQFF.

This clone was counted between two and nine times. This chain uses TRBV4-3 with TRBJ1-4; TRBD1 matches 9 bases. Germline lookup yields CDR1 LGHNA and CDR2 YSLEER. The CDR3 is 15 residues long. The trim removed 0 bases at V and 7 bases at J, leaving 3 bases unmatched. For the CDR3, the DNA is TGCGCCAGCAGCCAAGATACAGGGGGCGGTGAAAAACTGTTTTTT. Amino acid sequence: CASSQDTGGGEKLFF.

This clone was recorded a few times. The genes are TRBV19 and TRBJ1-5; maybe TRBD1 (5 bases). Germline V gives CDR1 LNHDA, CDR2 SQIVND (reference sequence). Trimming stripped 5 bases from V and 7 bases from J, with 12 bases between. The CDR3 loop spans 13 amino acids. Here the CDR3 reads CASSEHSGQPQHF. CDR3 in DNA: TGTGCCAGTAGTGAGCACTCAGGGCAGCCCCAGCATTTT.

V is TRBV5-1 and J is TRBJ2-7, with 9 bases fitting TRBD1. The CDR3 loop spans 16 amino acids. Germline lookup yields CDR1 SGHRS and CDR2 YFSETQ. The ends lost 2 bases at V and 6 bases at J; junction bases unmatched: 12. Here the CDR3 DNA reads TGCGCCAGCAGCTTTGCACCGGGACAGGGATCCGGCGAGCAGTACTTC. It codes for CASSFAPGQGSGEQYF.

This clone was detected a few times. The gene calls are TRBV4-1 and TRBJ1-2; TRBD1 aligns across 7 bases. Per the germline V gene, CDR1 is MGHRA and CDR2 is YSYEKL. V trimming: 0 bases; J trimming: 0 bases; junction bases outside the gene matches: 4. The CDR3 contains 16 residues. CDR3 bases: TGCGCCAGCAGCCAAGATGGGGACAGCTCTAACTATGGCTACACCTTC. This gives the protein CASSQDGDSSNYGYTF.

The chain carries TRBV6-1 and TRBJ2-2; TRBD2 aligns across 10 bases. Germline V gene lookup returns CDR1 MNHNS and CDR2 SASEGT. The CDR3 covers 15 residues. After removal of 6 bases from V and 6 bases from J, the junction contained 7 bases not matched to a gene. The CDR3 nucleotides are TGTGCCAGCAGGATGGGGACTAGCGCGGCCGGGGAGCTGTTTTTT. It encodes CASRMGTSAAGELFF.